The 9 T cell receptor beta chains in this list originate from one sample, sequenced in a study of cytomegalovirus exposure and HLA in healthy donors. Assay: immunoSEQ multiplex PCR; the TCRdb copy retains only in-frame clones and omits some. The sample holds 90,000 or so clones, approximately 96% seen once. The sequenced sample was PBMCs. The receptors were sampled from a man younger than 35 in good health and CMV-seronegative.

The chain's CDR3 is CASSFGGRGTDTQYF. Written as DNA, the CDR3 is TGTGCCAGCAGCTTTGGCGGGAGGGGGACAGATACGCAGTATTTT. The rearrangement uses TRBV5-6 and TRBJ2-3, with 9 bases identical to TRBD2. The length of the CDR3 is 15 residues. Per the germline V gene, CDR1 is SGHDT and CDR2 is YYEEEE. V was pared by 2 bases and J by 3 bases, with 4 bases of the junction left unmatched.

This chain uses TRBV27 with TRBJ2-3; TRBD2 aligns across 8 bases. Germline CDR1 is MNHEY and CDR2 is SMNVEV (reference sequence). The CDR3 has 16 amino acids. V was pared by 4 bases and J by 4 bases, with 10 bases of the junction left unmatched. The CDR3 protein is CASSSPSGRTSDTQYF. CDR3 in DNA: TGTGCCAGCAGTTCACCGAGCGGGAGAACCTCAGATACGCAGTATTTT.

The chain employs TRBV5-6 and TRBJ2-1, with 10 bases lining up with TRBD2. V trimming: 4 bases; J trimming: 5 bases; junction bases outside the gene matches: 6. CDR3 length: 15 amino acids. Germline lookup yields CDR1 SGHDT and CDR2 YYEEEE. The CDR3 bases are TGTGCCAGCAGCCCAAGCGGGAGGGACCACAATGAGCAGTTCTTC. It codes for CASSPSGRDHNEQFF.

The CDR3 loop is CASSPPQGQETQYF. CDR3 coding DNA: TGTGCCAGCAGCCCCCCCCAGGGCCAAGAGACCCAGTACTTC. The chain uses TRBV7-8 and TRBJ2-5; TRBD1 might be the D (5 bases). This CDR3 spans 14 amino acids. Trimming took 5 bases from V and 1 from J, leaving 11 bases between them. Germline V gene sequence: CDR1 SGHVS, CDR2 FQNEAQ.

A single count supports this clone. This rearrangement joins TRBV6-1 to TRBJ1-2; D gene unclear. Trimming took off 1 base at V and 4 bases at J, with 19 bases between the two ends. This CDR3 is built from 17 residues. Germline CDR1 is MNHNS and CDR2 is SASEGT. The DNA of the CDR3 is TGTGCCAGCAGTGAAGGGTTTAGTTATTTGGTGAGCTATGGCTACACCTTC. Translation: CASSEGFSYLVSYGYTF.

The rearrangement links TRBV2 to TRBJ2-2; TRBD1 might be the D (5 bases). Germline V gene sequence: CDR1 SNHLY, CDR2 FYNNEI. The CDR3 length is 15 residues. The V end was cut by 5 bases, the J end by 0 bases, with 10 bases between. CDR3 DNA sequence: TGTGCCAGCAGTCTGGCCAGGGCGAACACCGGGGAGCTGTTTTTT. Protein: CASSLARANTGELFF.

The rearrangement joins TRBV7-6 to TRBJ2-3, with D perhaps TRBD1 (6 bases). From germline, CDR1 is SGHVS and CDR2 FNYEAQ. The V end lost 4 bases, the J end lost 4 bases, and 24 bases lay between the germline ends. This CDR3 region has 18 residues. CDR3 amino acids: CASSSSEGTKRAPDTQYF. The DNA of the CDR3 is TGTGCCAGCAGCTCATCCGAGGGGACAAAAAGGGCCCCAGATACGCAGTATTTT.

CDR3 region: CASSPGTAPNTEAFF. CDR3 coding DNA: TGCGCCAGCAGCCCGGGGACAGCCCCGAACACTGAAGCTTTCTTT. The rearrangement links TRBV5-1 to TRBJ1-1, with 7 positions matching TRBD1. There are 15 residues in the CDR3. Germline lookup yields CDR1 SGHRS and CDR2 YFSETQ. Unmatched junction bases numbered 7, after V lost 4 bases and J lost 1 base.

This clone occurred once. The chain uses TRBV19 and TRBJ2-6; 7 nucleotides agree with TRBD2. Unmatched junction bases numbered 10, after V lost 6 bases and J lost 2 bases. Germline V lookup: CDR1 LNHDA, CDR2 SQIVND (reference sequence). The CDR3 is 17 amino acids. CDR3 amino acids: CASRVWDGRTGANVLTF. CDR3 DNA sequence: TGTGCCAGTAGAGTGTGGGACGGGAGGACTGGGGCCAACGTCCTGACTTTC.